These T cell receptor beta chains were read from a single sample in a study of cytomegalovirus exposure and HLA in healthy donors. Method: immunoSEQ multiplex PCR; TCRdb's copy keeps in-frame clones and lacks some. The data contain about 150,000 clones, 79% of them singletons. The specimen was PBMCs. The source of these receptors is a man between 50 and 59 years old in good health and CMV-seropositive. The CDR3 runs from the conserved cysteine through the conserved F or W. The D gene is left open where the match is weak. The size field is filled for only some rows; it gives once, few, many or a size class.

d_call	j_call	v_call	clone_size	cdr3_aa	cdr3_nt
-	TRBJ1-2	TRBV29-1	-	CSVETGYYGYTF	TGCAGCGTTGAAACAGGTTACTATGGCTACACCTTC
-	TRBJ2-2	TRBV11-3	few	CASSPQTDSSGELFF	TGTGCCAGCAGCCCGCAGACAGACTCGAGCGGGGAGCTGTTTTTT
-	TRBJ2-3	TRBV7-2	-	CASSLAGVTDTQYF	TGTGCCAGCAGCTTAGCGGGAGTCACTGATACGCAGTATTTT
-	TRBJ1-5	TRBV15	-	CATSRDRVSNQPQHF	TGTGCCACCAGCAGAGACAGGGTTAGCAATCAGCCCCAGCATTTT
-	TRBJ1-5	TRBV19	-	CASSLDRMGNQPQHF	TGTGCCAGTAGCCTCGACAGGATGGGCAATCAGCCCCAGCATTTT
TRBD2	TRBJ2-3	TRBV2	-	CASNPSSGGPATQYF	TGTGCCAGCAACCCGTCTAGCGGGGGTCCCGCTACGCAGTATTTT
TRBD1	TRBJ2-7	TRBV10-3	-	CAISPRTGDRYEQYF	TGTGCCATCAGCCCCCGGACAGGCGACCGATACGAGCAGTACTTC
TRBD1	TRBJ1-6	TRBV19	-	CASSIPGGNSPLHF	TGTGCCAGTAGTATTCCAGGGGGTAATTCACCCCTCCACTTT
TRBD2	TRBJ2-1	TRBV10-3	once	CAISESRASGRNEQFF	TGTGCCATCAGTGAGTCGAGGGCTAGCGGGAGAAATGAGCAGTTCTTC
-	TRBJ1-4	TRBV6-1	once	CASNQGIEKLFF	TGTGCCAGCAATCAGGGCATTGAAAAACTGTTTTTT
TRBD1	TRBJ2-1	TRBV2	-	CASSGQGSYNEQFF	TGTGCCAGCAGCGGACAGGGCTCCTACAATGAGCAGTTCTTC
-	TRBJ1-1	TRBV5-1	-	CASSGDRLNTEAFF	TGCGCCAGCAGCGGTGACAGGCTGAACACTGAAGCTTTCTTT
-	TRBJ2-3	TRBV11-3	-	CASSLGRGTDTQYF	TGTGCCAGCAGCTTAGGTCGCGGCACAGATACGCAGTATTTT
-	TRBJ1-1	TRBV28	-	CASSFRGSTEAFF	TGTGCCAGCAGTTTTAGGGGTAGCACTGAAGCTTTCTTT
-	TRBJ2-5	TRBV7-2	once	CASSLGIADQETQYF	TGTGCCAGCAGCTTAGGGATAGCGGACCAAGAGACCCAGTACTTC
TRBD1	TRBJ1-5	TRBV15	-	CATSRDQGAGRGNQPQHF	TGTGCCACCAGCAGAGATCAGGGGGCCGGGAGAGGCAATCAGCCCCAGCATTTT
-	TRBJ2-4	TRBV2	-	CASNAGVAKNIQYF	TGTGCCAGCAACGCCGGGGTGGCCAAAAACATTCAGTACTTC
TRBD1	TRBJ1-1	TRBV10-3	-	CAINSRGRDTEAFF	TGTGCCATCAATTCTAGGGGGCGAGACACTGAAGCTTTCTTT
TRBD1	TRBJ1-2	TRBV5-1	-	CASSAGTVASGYTF	TGCGCCAGCAGCGCCGGGACAGTTGCTAGTGGCTACACCTTC
TRBD1	TRBJ2-7	TRBV27	few	CASRDRGSSYEQYF	TGTGCCAGCAGAGACAGGGGCTCCTCCTACGAGCAGTACTTC
TRBD1	TRBJ1-1	TRBV29-1	-	CSASYPRTGMNTEAFF	TGCAGCGCCTCATACCCTCGGACAGGGATGAACACTGAAGCTTTCTTT
TRBD2	TRBJ2-3	TRBV5-1	-	CASSPTTSGSDTQYF	TGCGCCAGCAGCCCAACGACTAGCGGGTCGGATACGCAGTATTTT
TRBD2	TRBJ2-7	TRBV2	-	CASSELVAGYSYEQYF	TGTGCCAGCAGTGAGTTGGTAGCGGGCTACTCCTACGAGCAGTACTTC
-	TRBJ2-7	TRBV10-3	few	CAISYSSELYEQYF	TGTGCCATCAGCTACTCTAGCGAGCTCTACGAGCAGTACTTC